Below are 14 T cell receptor beta chains sequenced from a single sample in a study of blood T cell repertoires in COVID-19 (dated by TCRdb to the early 2020s). Receptor libraries were prepared by the immunoSEQ multiplex PCR assay. This immuneACCESS table, as held by TCRdb, lists in-frame sequences with V and J called but not all clones. Of the missing ones, under half trace to an unresolved V gene in checked studies; the others have no known cause. This sample has around 200,000 clones in its table, and about 80% of those were observed once. The ten largest make up about 7% of the sample. The sample comprised peripheral blood. Source of these receptors: a human donor in a cohort sampled during active COVID-19.

CDR3 sequence reads: CASGDRLNTEAFF. The CDR3 DNA reads TGTGCCAGCGGGGACAGATTGAACACTGAAGCTTTCTTT. The chain employs TRBV7-9 and TRBJ1-1; 7 bases agree with TRBD1. The CDR3 runs to 13 residues. CDR1 is SEHNR, CDR2 FQNEAQ, per germline (reference sequence). Trimming cost V 8 bases and J 0 bases; bases outside gene matches: 3.

The chain carries TRBV5-1 and TRBJ1-1; D remains unclear. The CDR3 contains 14 residues. V was clipped by 3 bases and J by 2 bases, with 11 bases between them. CDR1 SGHRS and CDR2 YFSETQ come from the germline V gene. The CDR3 region is CASSSLPQNTEAFF. The DNA of the CDR3 is TGCGCCAGCAGCTCCCTCCCACAAAACACTGAAGCTTTCTTT.

Only a few counts were recorded for this clone. The chain uses TRBV10-3 and TRBJ1-2; D uncertain. CDR1 is ENHRY, CDR2 SYGVKD, per germline. The CDR3 length is 12 residues. The V and J ends lost 4 bases and 4 bases respectively, with 7 bases between them. The CDR3 loop is CAISAEGYGYTF. DNA for the CDR3: TGTGCCATCAGTGCGGAGGGCTATGGCTACACCTTC.

Note on this clone: The junction differs from germline at one of its ends, possibly a read error. V gene TRBV2 combines with J gene TRBJ1-3; 7 bases are shared with TRBD1. The length of the CDR3 is 14 residues. Germline CDR1 SNHLY, CDR2 FYNNEI. The CDR3 DNA sequence: TGTGCCAGCAGTATTTTAAAGCTATCCGGGACAGCCGATTTT. Translation: CASSILKLSGTADF.

This clone showed up just once. This rearrangement joins TRBV2 to TRBJ1-1; unclear D gene. The germline gives CDR1 SNHLY, CDR2 FYNNEI. Trimming pared 6 bases from V and 0 bases from J, leaving 5 bases between. This CDR3 has 12 amino acids. The CDR3: CASSELNTEAFF. Here the CDR3 DNA reads TGTGCCAGCAGCGAGTTGAACACTGAAGCTTTCTTT.

The chain combines TRBV19 with TRBJ1-6, with 10 bases aligning to TRBD1. This CDR3 is 15 amino acids long. CDR1 is LNHDA and CDR2 is SQIVND in the germline V gene (reference sequence). V lost 3 bases and J lost 9; bases outside the gene matches: 5. The CDR3 DNA reads TGTGCCAGTAGTATGGGACAGGGGATCGTTTCACCCCTCCACTTT. Its protein is CASSMGQGIVSPLHF.

This chain uses TRBV4-1 with TRBJ1-1; D unclear. Trimming left V 4 bases short and J 5 bases short, with 14 bases between. Germline values: CDR1 MGHRA, CDR2 YSYEKL. The CDR3 spans 14 residues. The DNA for the CDR3 is TGCGCCAGCAGCCCCCACGGGGTACGGACTGAAGCTTTCTTT. Its protein is CASSPHGVRTEAFF.

The chain has TRBV6-6 and TRBJ1-4, with D perhaps TRBD1 (6 bases). Trimming took off 6 bases at V and 5 bases at J, with 13 bases between the two ends. This CDR3 has 14 residues. CDR1 is MNHNY and CDR2 is SVGAGI in the germline V gene (reference sequence). For the CDR3, the DNA is TGTGCCAGCAGCGCTGGGACACGGAATGAAAAACTGTTTTTT. It codes for CASSAGTRNEKLFF.

The chain links TRBV5-4 to TRBJ1-2; 7 bases map to TRBD1. This CDR3 contains 13 residues. The germline V gene has CDR1 SGHNT and CDR2 YYREEE (reference sequence). Trimming took 0 bases from V and 7 from J; bases not matched to a gene: 3. The CDR3 spells CASSLETGSGYTF. In nucleotides, the CDR3 is TGTGCCAGCAGCTTGGAGACAGGGAGTGGCTACACCTTC.

The chain links TRBV5-1 to TRBJ1-1; 8 nucleotides align to TRBD1. J lost 5 bases, V lost 3 bases, and 15 bases had no gene match. CDR1 and CDR2 from the germline V gene are SGHRS and YFSETQ. The CDR3 runs to 17 residues. CDR3 DNA: TGCGCCAGCAGCTCTCCTACAGGACAGGGAGGTCGGACTGAAGCTTTCTTT. Translated: CASSSPTGQGGRTEAFF. Together with reference TRBV5-1 and TRBJ1-1, the CDR3 gives the full variable domain: KAGVTQTPRYLIKTRGQQVTLSCSPISGHRSVSWYQQTPGQGLQFLFEYFSETQRNKGNFPGRFSGRQFSNSRSEMNVSTLELGDSALYLCASSSPTGQGGRTEAFFGQGTRLTVV.

The V and J genes are TRBV10-3 and TRBJ2-6; 8 bases are shared with TRBD1. CDR1 ENHRY and CDR2 SYGVKD come from the germline V gene. CDR3 length: 21 residues. V was clipped by 0 bases and J by 4 bases; unmatched bases: 17. CDR3 sequence: CAISESFWQGATKTGANVLTF. CDR3 nucleotides: TGTGCCATCAGTGAGTCGTTCTGGCAGGGGGCGACTAAAACCGGGGCCAACGTCCTGACTTTC.

The chain recombines TRBV24-1 with TRBJ2-7, with 11 bases aligning to TRBD1. The CDR3 is made up of 17 amino acids. From germline, CDR1 is KGHDR and CDR2 SFDVKD. V was pared by 4 bases and J by 2 bases, with 9 bases of the junction left unmatched. As DNA, the CDR3 is TGTGCCACCAGTGACTCATCCGGGACAGGGGGAACCTACGAGCAGTACTTC. Translation: CATSDSSGTGGTYEQYF.

The V call is TRBV5-5, the J call TRBJ1-1, with TRBD1 identical over 9 bases. Germline values: CDR1 SGHKS, CDR2 YYEKEE (reference sequence). The CDR3 covers 16 residues. Trimming took 4 bases from V and 5 from J; bases not matched to a gene: 12. The chain's CDR3 is CASSLRIQGARTEAFF. The CDR3 coding sequence is TGTGCCAGCAGCCTAAGAATACAGGGGGCTCGGACTGAAGCTTTCTTT.

The V gene is TRBV13, the J gene TRBJ1-1; TRBD1 might be the D (6 bases). The CDR3 contains 14 residues. V lost 2 bases and J lost 0, with 7 bases in between. Per germline, CDR1 PRHDT and CDR2 FYEKMQ (reference sequence). This CDR3 is CASSLPGVNTEAFF. As DNA, the CDR3 is TGTGCCAGCAGCTTACCAGGGGTGAACACTGAAGCTTTCTTT.